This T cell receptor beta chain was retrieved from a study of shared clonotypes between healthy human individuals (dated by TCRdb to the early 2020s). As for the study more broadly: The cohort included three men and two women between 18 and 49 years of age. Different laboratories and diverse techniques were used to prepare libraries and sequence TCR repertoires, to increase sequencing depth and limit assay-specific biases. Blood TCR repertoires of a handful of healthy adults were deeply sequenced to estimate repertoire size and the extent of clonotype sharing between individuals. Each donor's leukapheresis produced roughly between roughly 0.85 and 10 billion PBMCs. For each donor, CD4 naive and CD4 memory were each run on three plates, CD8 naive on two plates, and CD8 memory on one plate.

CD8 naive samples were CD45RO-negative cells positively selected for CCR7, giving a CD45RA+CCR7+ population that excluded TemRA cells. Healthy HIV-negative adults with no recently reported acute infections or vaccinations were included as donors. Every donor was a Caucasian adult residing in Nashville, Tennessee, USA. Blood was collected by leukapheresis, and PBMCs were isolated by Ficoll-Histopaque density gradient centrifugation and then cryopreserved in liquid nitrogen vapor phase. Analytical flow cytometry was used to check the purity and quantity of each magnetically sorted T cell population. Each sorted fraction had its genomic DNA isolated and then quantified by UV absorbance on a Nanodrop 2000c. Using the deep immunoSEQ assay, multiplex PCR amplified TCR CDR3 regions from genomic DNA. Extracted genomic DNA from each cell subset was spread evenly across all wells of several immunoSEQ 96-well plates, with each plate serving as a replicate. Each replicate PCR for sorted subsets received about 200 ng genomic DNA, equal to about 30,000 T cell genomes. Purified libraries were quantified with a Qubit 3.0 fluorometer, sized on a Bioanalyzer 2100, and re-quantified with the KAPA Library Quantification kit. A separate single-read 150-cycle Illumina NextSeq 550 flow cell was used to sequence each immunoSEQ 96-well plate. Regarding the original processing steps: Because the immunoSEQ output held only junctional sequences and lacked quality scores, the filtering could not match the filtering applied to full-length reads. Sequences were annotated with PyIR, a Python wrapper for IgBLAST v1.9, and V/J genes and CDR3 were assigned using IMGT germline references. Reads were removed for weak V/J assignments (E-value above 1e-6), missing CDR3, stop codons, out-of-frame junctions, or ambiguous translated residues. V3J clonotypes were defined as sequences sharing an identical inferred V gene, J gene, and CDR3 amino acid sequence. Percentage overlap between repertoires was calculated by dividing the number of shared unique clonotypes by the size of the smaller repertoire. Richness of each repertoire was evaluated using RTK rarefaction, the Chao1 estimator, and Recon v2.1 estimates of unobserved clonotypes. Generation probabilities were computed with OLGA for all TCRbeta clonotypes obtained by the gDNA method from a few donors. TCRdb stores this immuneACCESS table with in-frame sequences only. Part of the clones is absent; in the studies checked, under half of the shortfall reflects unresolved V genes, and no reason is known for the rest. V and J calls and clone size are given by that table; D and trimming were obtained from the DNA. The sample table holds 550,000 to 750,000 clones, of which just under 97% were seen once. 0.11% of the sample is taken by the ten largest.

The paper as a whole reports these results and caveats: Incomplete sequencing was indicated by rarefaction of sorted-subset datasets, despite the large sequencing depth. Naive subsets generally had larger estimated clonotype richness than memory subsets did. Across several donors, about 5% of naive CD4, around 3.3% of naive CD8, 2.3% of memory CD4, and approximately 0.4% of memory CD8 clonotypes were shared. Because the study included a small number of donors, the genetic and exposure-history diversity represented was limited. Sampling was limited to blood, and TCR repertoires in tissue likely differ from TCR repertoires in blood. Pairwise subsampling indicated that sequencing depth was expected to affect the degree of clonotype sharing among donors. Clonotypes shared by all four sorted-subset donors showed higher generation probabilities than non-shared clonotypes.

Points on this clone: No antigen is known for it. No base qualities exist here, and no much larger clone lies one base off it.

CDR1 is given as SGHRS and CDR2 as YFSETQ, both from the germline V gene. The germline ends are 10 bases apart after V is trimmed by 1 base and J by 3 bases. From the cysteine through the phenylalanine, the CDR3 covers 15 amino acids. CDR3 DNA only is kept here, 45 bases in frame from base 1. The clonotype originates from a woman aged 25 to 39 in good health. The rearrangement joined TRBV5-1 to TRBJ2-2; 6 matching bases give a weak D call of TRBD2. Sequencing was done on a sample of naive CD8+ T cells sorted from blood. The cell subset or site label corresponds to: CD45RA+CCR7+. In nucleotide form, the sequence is TGCGCCAGCAGCTTGTGGGAGGTAGACACCGGGGAGCTGTTTTTT. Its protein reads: CASSLWEVDTGELFF.